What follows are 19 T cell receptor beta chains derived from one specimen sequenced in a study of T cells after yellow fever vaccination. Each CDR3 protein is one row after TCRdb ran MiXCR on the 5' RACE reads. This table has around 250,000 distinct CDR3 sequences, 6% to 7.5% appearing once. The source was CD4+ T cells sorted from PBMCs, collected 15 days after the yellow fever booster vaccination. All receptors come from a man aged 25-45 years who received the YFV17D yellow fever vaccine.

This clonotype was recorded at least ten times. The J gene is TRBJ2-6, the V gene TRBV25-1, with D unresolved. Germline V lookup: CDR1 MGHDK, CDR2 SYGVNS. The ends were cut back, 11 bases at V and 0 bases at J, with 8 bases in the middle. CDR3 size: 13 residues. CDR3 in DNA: TGTGCCGGATTACTCTCTGGGGCCAACGTCCTGACTTTC. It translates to CAGLLSGANVLTF.

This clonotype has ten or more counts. For the CDR3, the DNA is TGTGCCAGCAGCTTCGCCCTAGCGGTGGTCTACGAGCAGTACTTC. As protein: CASSFALAVVYEQYF. This rearrangement joins TRBV7-8 to TRBJ2-7; the match to TRBD2 covers 7 bases. Germline V gene sequence: CDR1 SGHVS, CDR2 FQNEAQ. The V segment lost 3 bases and the J segment 3 bases; nucleotides outside the gene matches: 8. This CDR3 has 15 amino acids.

The CDR3 here is CASSSRTSGYVGNEQFF. The CDR3 nucleotides read TGTGCCAGCAGCTCCCGGACTAGCGGTTACGTAGGGAATGAGCAGTTCTTC. This chain connects TRBV7-8 to TRBJ2-1; 10 positions agree with TRBD2. V shed 4 bases and J 7 bases; nucleotides not matched to a gene: 13. The CDR3 loop spans 17 amino acids. Germline V gives CDR1 SGHVS, CDR2 FQNEAQ.

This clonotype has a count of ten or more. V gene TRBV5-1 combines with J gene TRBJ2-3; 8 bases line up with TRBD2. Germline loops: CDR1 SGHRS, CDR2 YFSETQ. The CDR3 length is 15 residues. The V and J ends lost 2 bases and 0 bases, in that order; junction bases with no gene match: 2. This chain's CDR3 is CASSLLAASTDTQYF. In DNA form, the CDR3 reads TGCGCCAGCAGCTTACTAGCGGCTAGCACAGATACGCAGTATTTT.

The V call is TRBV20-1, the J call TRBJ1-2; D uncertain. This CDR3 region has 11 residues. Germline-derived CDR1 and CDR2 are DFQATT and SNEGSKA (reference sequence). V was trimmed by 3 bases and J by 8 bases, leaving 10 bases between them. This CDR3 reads CSASWAGGYTF. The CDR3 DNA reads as TGCAGTGCTAGTTGGGCAGGCGGCTACACCTTC.

CDR3 region: CASSFSPGLADEQFF. As DNA, the CDR3 is TGTGCCAGCAGTTTCTCCCCGGGACTAGCAGATGAGCAGTTCTTC. The chain carries TRBV6-5 and TRBJ2-1; TRBD2 matches 9 bases. Germline CDR1 and CDR2: MNHEY and SVGAGI. The CDR3 has 15 residues. The J segment lost 8 bases and the V segment lost 4 bases, leaving 9 bases of the junction unmatched.

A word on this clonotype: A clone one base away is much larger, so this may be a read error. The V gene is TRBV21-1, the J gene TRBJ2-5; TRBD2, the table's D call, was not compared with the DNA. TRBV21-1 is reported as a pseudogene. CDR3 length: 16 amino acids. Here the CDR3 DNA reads TGTGCCAGCAGCAAAGGGCAGCGGGGAACTCATGAGACCCAGTACTTC. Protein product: CASSKGQRGTHETQYF.

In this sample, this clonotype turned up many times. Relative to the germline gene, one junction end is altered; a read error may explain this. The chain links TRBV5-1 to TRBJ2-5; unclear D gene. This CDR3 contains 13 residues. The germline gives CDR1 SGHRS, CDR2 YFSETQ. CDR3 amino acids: CASSLGSQETQYF. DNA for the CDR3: TGTGCCAGCAGCTTAGGGTCCCAAGAGACCCAGTACTTC.

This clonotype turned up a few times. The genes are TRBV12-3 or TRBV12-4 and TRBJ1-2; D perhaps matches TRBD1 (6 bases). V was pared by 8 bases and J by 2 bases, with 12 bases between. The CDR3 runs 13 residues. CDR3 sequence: CASRGAQNYGYTF. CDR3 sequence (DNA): TGTGCCAGCCGGGGGGCCCAGAACTATGGCTACACCTTC.

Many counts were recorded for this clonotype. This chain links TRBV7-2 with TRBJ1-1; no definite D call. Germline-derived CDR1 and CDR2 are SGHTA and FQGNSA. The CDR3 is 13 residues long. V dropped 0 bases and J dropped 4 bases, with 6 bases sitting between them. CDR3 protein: CASSLAISTEAFF. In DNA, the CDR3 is TGTGCCAGCAGCTTAGCCATTTCCACTGAAGCTTTCTTT. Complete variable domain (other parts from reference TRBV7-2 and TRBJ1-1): GAGVSQSPSNKVTEKGKDVELRCDPISGHTALYWYRQSLGQGLEFLIYFQGNSAPDKSGLPSDRFSAERTGGSVSTLTIQRTQQEDSAVYLCASSLAISTEAFFGQGTRLTVV.

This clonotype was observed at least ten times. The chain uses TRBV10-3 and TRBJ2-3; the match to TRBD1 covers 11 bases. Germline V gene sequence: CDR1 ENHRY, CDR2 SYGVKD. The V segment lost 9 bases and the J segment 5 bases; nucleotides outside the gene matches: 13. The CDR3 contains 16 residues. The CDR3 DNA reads TGTGCCATAGCTAGAGGGACAGGGGGAAGGAAAGATACGCAGTATTTT. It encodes CAIARGTGGRKDTQYF.

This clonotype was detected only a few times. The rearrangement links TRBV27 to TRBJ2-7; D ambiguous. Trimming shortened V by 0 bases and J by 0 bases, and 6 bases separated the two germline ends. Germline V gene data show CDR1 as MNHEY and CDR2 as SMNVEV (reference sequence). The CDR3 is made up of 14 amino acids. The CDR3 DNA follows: TGTGCCAGCAGTTTATCCCTCCTCTCCTACGAGCAGTACTTC. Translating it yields CASSLSLLSYEQYF.

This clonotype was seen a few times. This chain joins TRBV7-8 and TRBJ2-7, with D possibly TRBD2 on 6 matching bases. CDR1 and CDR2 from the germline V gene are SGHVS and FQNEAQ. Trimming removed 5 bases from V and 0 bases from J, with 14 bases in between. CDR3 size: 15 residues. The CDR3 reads CASSRGRGSSYEQYF. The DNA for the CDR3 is TGTGCCAGCAGCCGCGGGCGGGGCAGCTCCTACGAGCAGTACTTC.

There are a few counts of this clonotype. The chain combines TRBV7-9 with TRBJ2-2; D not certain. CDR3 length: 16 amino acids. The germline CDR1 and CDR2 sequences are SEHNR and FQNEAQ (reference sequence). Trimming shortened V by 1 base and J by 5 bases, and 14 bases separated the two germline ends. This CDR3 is CASSLGFYSWTGELFF. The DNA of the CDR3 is TGTGCCAGCAGCTTAGGGTTTTACAGCTGGACCGGGGAGCTGTTTTTT.

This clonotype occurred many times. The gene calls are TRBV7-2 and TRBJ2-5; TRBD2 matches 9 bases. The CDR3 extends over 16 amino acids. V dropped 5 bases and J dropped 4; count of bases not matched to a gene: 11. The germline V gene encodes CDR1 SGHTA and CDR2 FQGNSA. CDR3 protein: CASSQAISGSRETQYF. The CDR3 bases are TGTGCCAGCAGCCAAGCGATTAGCGGGAGCAGAGAGACCCAGTACTTC.

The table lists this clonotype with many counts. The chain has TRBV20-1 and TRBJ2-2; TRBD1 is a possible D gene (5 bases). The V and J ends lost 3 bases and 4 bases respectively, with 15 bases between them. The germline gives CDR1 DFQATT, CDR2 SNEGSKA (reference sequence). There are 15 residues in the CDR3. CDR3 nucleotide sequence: TGCAGTGCTAGTAGGGGCTCCCCGAGCACCGGGGAGCTGTTTTTT. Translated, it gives CSASRGSPSTGELFF.

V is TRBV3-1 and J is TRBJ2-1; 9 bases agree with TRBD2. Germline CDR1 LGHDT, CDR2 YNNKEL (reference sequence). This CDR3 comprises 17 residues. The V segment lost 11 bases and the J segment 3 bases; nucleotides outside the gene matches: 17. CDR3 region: CASSQEVAGGGYNEQFF. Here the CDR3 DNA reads TGTGCCTCCTCCCAGGAGGTCGCGGGAGGGGGCTACAATGAGCAGTTCTTC.

The CDR3 DNA reads as TGTGCCAGCAGTTTTACCGGGGGCGCTCAAGAGACCCAGTACTTC. Translated, it gives CASSFTGGAQETQYF. This chain joins TRBV12-3 or TRBV12-4 and TRBJ2-5; D may correspond to TRBD1 or TRBD2 (6 bases each). V lost 3 bases to trimming and J lost 2 bases, with 13 bases between them. There are 15 residues in the CDR3.

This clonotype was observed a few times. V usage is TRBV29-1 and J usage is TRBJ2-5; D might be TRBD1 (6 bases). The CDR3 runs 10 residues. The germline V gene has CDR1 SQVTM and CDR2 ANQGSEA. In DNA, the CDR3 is TGCGGCTCAGGGGAAGAGACCCAGTACTTC. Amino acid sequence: CGSGEETQYF.